This TCR beta chain came from a study of monozygotic twins with cystic fibrosis. Study results and caveats: Monozygotic CF twins shared more identical nucleotide clonotypes than unrelated patients. Co-twins had the most similar V usage for 13 of 16 pairs, J for 8. The repertoire was suggested to be naive-dominated, clonality median around 0.0089.

Germline V gene lookup returns CDR1 MNHEY and CDR2 SMNVEV (reference sequence). The V gene lost 3 bases and the J gene lost 0 bases, with 9 bases spanning the gap. This CDR3 contains 14 residues. To note about this clone: Its antigen is still unknown.

The table came from immunoSEQ multiplex PCR; TCRdb's copy has only in-frame clones and leaves some out. The sample holds about 11,000 clones, around 85% seen once. Sequenced material: blood. The sequence came from a man aged 18-30 years with cystic fibrosis. The chain carries TRBV27 and TRBJ2-7; D is uncertain. The CDR3 nucleotides are TGTGCCAGCAGTTTGGGTCGGAACTCCTACGAGCAGTACTTC. Translation gives CASSLGRNSYEQYF.